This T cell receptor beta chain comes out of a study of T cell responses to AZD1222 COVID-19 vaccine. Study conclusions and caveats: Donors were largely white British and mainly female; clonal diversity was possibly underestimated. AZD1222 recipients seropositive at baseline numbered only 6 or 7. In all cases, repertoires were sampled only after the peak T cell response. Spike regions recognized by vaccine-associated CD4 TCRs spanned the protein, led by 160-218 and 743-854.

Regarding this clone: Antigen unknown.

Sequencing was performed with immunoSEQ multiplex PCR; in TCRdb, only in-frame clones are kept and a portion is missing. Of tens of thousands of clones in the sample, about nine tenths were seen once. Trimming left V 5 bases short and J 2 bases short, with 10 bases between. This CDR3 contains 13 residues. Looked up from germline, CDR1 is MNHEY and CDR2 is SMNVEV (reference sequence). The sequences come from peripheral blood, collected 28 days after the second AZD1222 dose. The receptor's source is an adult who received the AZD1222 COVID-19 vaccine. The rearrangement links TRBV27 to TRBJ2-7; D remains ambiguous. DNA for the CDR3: TGTGCCAGCAGTCCCGAGACGGCCTACGAGCAGTACTTC. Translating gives CASSPETAYEQYF.